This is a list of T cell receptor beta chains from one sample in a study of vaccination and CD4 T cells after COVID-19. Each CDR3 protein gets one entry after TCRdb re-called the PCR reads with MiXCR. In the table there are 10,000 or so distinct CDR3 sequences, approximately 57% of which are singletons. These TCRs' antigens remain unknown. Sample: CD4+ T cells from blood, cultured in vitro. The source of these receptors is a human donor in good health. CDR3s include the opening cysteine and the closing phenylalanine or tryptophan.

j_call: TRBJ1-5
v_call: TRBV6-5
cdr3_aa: CASSYESGPVPQPQHF

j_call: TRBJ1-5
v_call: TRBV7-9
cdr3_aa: CASSFGAWEPQHF

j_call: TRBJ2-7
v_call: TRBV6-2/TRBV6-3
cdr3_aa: CASSYDAGVDEQYF

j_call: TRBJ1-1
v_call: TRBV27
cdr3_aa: CASHFRGSMYTEAFF

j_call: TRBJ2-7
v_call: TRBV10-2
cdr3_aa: CASGQGQGEQYF

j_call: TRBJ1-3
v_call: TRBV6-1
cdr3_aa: CASPKDRGLAGNTIYF

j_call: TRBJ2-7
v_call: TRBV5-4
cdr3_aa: CASSLYAGPNEQYF

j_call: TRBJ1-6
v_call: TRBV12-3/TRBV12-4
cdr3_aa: CASSFRGLDSPLHF

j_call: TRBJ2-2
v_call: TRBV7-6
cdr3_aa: CASTSITGGGTGELFF

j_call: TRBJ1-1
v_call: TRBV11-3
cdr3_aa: CASSSPRDPEAFF

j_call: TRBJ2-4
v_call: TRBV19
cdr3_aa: CASSIRGAKNIQYF

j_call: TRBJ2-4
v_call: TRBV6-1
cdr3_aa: CASRGGVSKNIQYF

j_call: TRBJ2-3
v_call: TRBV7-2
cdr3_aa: CASSLGLATDTQYF

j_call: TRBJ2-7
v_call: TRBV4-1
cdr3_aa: CASSQEGTSDAEQYF

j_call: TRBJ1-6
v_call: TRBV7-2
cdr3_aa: CASSLANHSPLHF

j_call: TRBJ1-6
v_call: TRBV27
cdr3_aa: CASSLSGTDNSPLHF

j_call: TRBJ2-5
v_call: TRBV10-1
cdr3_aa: CASSTGQGGETQYF

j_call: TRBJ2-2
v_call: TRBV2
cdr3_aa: CASRWLAGGGELFF

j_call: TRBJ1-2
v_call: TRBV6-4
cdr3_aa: CASSEVPGLYYGYTF

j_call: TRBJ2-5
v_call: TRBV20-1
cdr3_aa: CSASDLETQYF

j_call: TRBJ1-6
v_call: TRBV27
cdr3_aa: CASSRWTGGNSPLHF

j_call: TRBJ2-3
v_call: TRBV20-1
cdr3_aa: CSSRGDYTDTQYF

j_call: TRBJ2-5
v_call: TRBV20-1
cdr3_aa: CSARAVSGGAKETQYF

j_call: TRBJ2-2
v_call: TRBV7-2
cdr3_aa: CASSLGGGGRGELFF

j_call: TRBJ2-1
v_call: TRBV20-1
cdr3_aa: CSARDPGSAYNEQFF

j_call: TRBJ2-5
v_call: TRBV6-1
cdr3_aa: CASSLNRGRETQYF

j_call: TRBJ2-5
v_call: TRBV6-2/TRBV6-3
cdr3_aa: CASSPTNSQETQYF

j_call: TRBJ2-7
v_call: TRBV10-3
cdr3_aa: CAANNWRGTYEQYF

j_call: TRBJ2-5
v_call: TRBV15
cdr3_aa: CATGFPTGETQYF

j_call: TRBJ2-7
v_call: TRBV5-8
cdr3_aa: CASSDRDRAPYEQYF

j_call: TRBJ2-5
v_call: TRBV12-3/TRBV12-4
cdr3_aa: CASRLAGVETQYF

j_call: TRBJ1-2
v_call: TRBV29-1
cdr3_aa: CSVGRDSDGYTF